A selection of T cell receptor beta chains follows, all from one sample in a study of blood T cell repertoires in COVID-19. Some clones are missing from TCRdb's copy, which holds only in-frame ones; the method was immunoSEQ multiplex PCR. The repertoire includes 150,000 or so clones, roughly four fifths of them detected once, and 6% to 9% sits in the top ten. Source material: peripheral blood. The receptors come from a middle-aged man who had recovered from COVID-19. The CDR3 runs from the conserved cysteine through the conserved F or W. D genes are given only for firm matches. The size entry is marked missing in some rows and otherwise reads once, few, many or a size class.

15	TRBV7-3	-	TRBJ2-7	-	TGTGCCAGCAGCTTTTTCCCAGGGCTTAACTACGAGCAGTACTTC	CASSFFPGLNYEQYF
15	TRBV10-3	TRBD2	TRBJ2-7	-	TGTGCCATCAGTGATAGCGGGAGGAGGAGCTACGAGCAGTACTTC	CAISDSGRRSYEQYF
15	TRBV29-1	TRBD1	TRBJ2-1	-	TGCAGCGTTGACTGGACAGGGGATCCCTACAATGAGCAGTTCTTC	CSVDWTGDPYNEQFF
18	TRBV19	TRBD2	TRBJ2-4	few	TGTGCCAGTAGTATAGATCCCCAGACTAGCGGGAGGTTTGGCATTCAGTACTTC	CASSIDPQTSGRFGIQYF
21	TRBV9	TRBD2	TRBJ2-3	-	TGTGCCAGCAGCGTAAGAGGAGCAGGGACTAGCGGGGGGATGGTTCAAGATACGCAGTATTTT	CASSVRGAGTSGGMVQDTQYF
13	TRBV5-1	-	TRBJ1-4	-	TGCGCCAGCAGCTTGGCCAGAAATGAAAAACTGTTTTTT	CASSLARNEKLFF
14	TRBV7-3	TRBD2	TRBJ2-3	-	TGTGCCAGCAGCCGCGGACTAGACACAGATACGCAGTATTTT	CASSRGLDTDTQYF
14	TRBV7-6	-	TRBJ2-3	-	TGTGCCAGCAGCTTAGTCTCTCCGCGAGATACGCAGTATTTT	CASSLVSPRDTQYF
11	TRBV12-3/TRBV12-4	-	TRBJ2-7	-	TGTGCCAGCAGTTCTACTCACGAGCAGTACTTC	CASSSTHEQYF
14	TRBV20-1	TRBD2	TRBJ2-1	-	TGCAGTGCTAGTTCTAGCGGGAGCGCTACTGAGCAGTTCTTC	CSASSSGSATEQFF
15	TRBV6-6	-	TRBJ1-4	-	TGTGCCAGCTCCCGCCCGACTGGAGATAATGAAAAACTGTTTTTT	CASSRPTGDNEKLFF
17	TRBV7-8	TRBD2	TRBJ2-1	-	TGTGCCAGCAGCTTAGAATTGGGCGGGAGGGCCTACAATGAGCAGTTCTTC	CASSLELGGRAYNEQFF
17	TRBV7-6	TRBD1	TRBJ1-5	-	TGTGCCAGCAGCTTAGGGGGAGGGACAGGGGGCAATCAGCCCCAGCATTTT	CASSLGGGTGGNQPQHF
14	TRBV6-6	-	TRBJ2-5	-	TGTGCCAGCAGAATCCGTGGGGGGATGGAGACCCAGTACTTC	CASRIRGGMETQYF
14	TRBV7-2	-	TRBJ2-7	-	TGTGCCAGCAGCAGCCGGGACACTTCCTACGAGCAGTACTTC	CASSSRDTSYEQYF
15	TRBV7-9	TRBD1	TRBJ2-1	-	TGTGCCAGCATCCCGACAGGGGATTGGCCCAATGAGCAGTTCTTC	CASIPTGDWPNEQFF
14	TRBV19	-	TRBJ1-2	-	TGTGCCAGTACTCCAGGGTCTATGAACTATGGCTACACCTTC	CASTPGSMNYGYTF
14	TRBV28	-	TRBJ1-6	-	TGTGCCAGCAGTCTGCCTCCAGTGTATTCACCCCTCCACTTT	CASSLPPVYSPLHF
15	TRBV6-5	TRBD1	TRBJ2-5	-	TGTGCCAGCTCCCTCTCGGGACAGGGCGGAGAGACCCAGTACTTC	CASSLSGQGGETQYF
10	TRBV19	-	TRBJ2-1	-	TGTGCCACCGGGTACAATGAGCAGTTCTTC	CATGYNEQFF
13	TRBV11-1	-	TRBJ2-3	-	TGTGCCAGCAGCCAGAACCCCCCAGATACGCAGTATTTT	CASSQNPPDTQYF
11	TRBV12-3/TRBV12-4	-	TRBJ2-3	-	TGTGCCAGCAGCATCACAGATACGCAGTATTTT	CASSITDTQYF
13	TRBV6-5	-	TRBJ1-5	few	TGTGCCAGCAGTCCCAATAGCAATCAGCCCCAGCATTTT	CASSPNSNQPQHF
13	TRBV12-3/TRBV12-4	-	TRBJ1-1	-	TGTGCCAGCAGTTTACGGTTTAACACTGAAGCTTTCTTT	CASSLRFNTEAFF
15	TRBV2	-	TRBJ1-2	once	TGTGCCAGCACTAAGACAGTGGCCGCTATGGAGGGCTACACCTTC	CASTKTVAAMEGYTF
14	TRBV9	-	TRBJ2-1	-	TGTGCCAGCACCGCTAAGGGGGCCTACAATGAGCAGTTCTTC	CASTAKGAYNEQFF
14	TRBV10-3	TRBD1	TRBJ1-2	-	TGTGCCATCAGAGGGGGACAGGGGGAAGATGGCTACACCTTC	CAIRGGQGEDGYTF
21	TRBV7-8	TRBD1	TRBJ2-6	-	TGTGCCAGCAGCCACAATATGTATCAGGGGGCGATACAGTCTGGGGCCAACGTCCTGACTTTC	CASSHNMYQGAIQSGANVLTF
14	TRBV7-9	-	TRBJ2-5	-	TGTGCCAGCAGCTCCCAACTAGGGCGAGAGACCCAGTACTTC	CASSSQLGRETQYF
15	TRBV23-1	-	TRBJ2-7	-	TGCGCCAGCAGTCCAAAAACAGGGCTCCGCTACGAGCAGTACTTC	CASSPKTGLRYEQYF
14	TRBV2	-	TRBJ1-1	-	TGTGCCAGCATTAAGGGGAAAATAAACACTGAAGCTTTCTTT	CASIKGKINTEAFF
12	TRBV24-1	-	TRBJ1-2	-	TGTGCCACCAGTGAAGGGGCGCGTGGCTACACCTTC	CATSEGARGYTF
14	TRBV19	TRBD1	TRBJ2-7	-	TGTGCCAGTAGTCCCCGGGACAGTTCCTACGAGCAGTACTTC	CASSPRDSSYEQYF
14	TRBV5-4	TRBD2	TRBJ2-3	-	TGTGCCAGCAGCTTGCGTAGCGGGTCAGATACGCAGTATTTT	CASSLRSGSDTQYF
15	TRBV7-8	-	TRBJ2-3	-	TGTGCCAGCATTGGGGTGGGCGGGACCACAGATACGCAGTATTTT	CASIGVGGTTDTQYF
12	TRBV4-3	-	TRBJ1-1	-	TGCGCCAGCAGCAGGGGGTCCACTGAAGCTTTCTTT	CASSRGSTEAFF
17	TRBV19	-	TRBJ2-1	-	TGTGCCAGTAGTATAGATCTGGGAGCTCCTAAAGGGAATGAGCAGTTCTTC	CASSIDLGAPKGNEQFF
14	TRBV19	-	TRBJ2-7	-	TGTGCCAGTAGCACGATGGGGGCGGTCGGAGAGCAGTACTTC	CASSTMGAVGEQYF
12	TRBV28	-	TRBJ2-5	-	TGTGCCAGCAGTTCAGGATCCGAGACCCAGTACTTC	CASSSGSETQYF
17	TRBV9	-	TRBJ2-6	-	TGTGCCAGCAGCCCCCTCAGCGTAAACTCTGGGGCCAACGTCCTGACTTTC	CASSPLSVNSGANVLTF
16	TRBV27	TRBD2	TRBJ2-3	-	TGTGCCAGCAGTCCGGGACTAGCGGGGGGCACAGATACGCAGTATTTT	CASSPGLAGGTDTQYF
16	TRBV2	TRBD1	TRBJ1-3	-	TGTGCCAGCAGTGGGACAGGGGTGCCTTCTGGAAACACCATATATTTT	CASSGTGVPSGNTIYF
12	TRBV2	TRBD1	TRBJ2-6	-	TGTGCCACTGGGACAGGGGGACAATGGCGGGGTTTC	CATGTGGQWRGF
13	TRBV11-2	-	TRBJ2-4	-	TGTGCCAGCATGGCCCTACTTGGAGGCAACCAGTACTTC	CASMALLGGNQYF
13	TRBV12-3/TRBV12-4	-	TRBJ1-4	many	TGTGCCAGCAGGGGGCCGATCCTAGAAAAACTGTTTTTT	CASRGPILEKLFF
16	TRBV6-5	TRBD2	TRBJ2-1	once	TGTGCCAGCAGTTACCTCCCTAGCGGGAGAGGCAATGAGCAGTTCTTC	CASSYLPSGRGNEQFF
14	TRBV25-1	TRBD1	TRBJ1-1	few	TGTGCCAGCAGTGGGACAGGGGTTGGCACTGAAGCTTTCTTT	CASSGTGVGTEAFF
15	TRBV28	-	TRBJ2-7	few	TGTGCCAGCAGTTTATCTAATCTGGACAAGAGGGAGCAGTACTTC	CASSLSNLDKREQYF
16	TRBV4-3	-	TRBJ1-2	-	TGCGCCAGCAGCCAAGGCTCCATGTCTACCAACTATGGCTACACCTTC	CASSQGSMSTNYGYTF
16	TRBV5-6	-	TRBJ1-4	few	TGTGCCAGCAGCTTTCGGGGGAGGACAACTAATGAAAAACTGTTTTTT	CASSFRGRTTNEKLFF
14	TRBV18	-	TRBJ2-2	-	TGTGCCAGCTCACCGGGCCCGGGATCCGGGGAGCTGTTTTTT	CASSPGPGSGELFF
13	TRBV19	-	TRBJ2-7	-	TGTGCCAGTAGTATATTCTTCGCGGACGAGCAGTACTTC	CASSIFFADEQYF
16	TRBV7-9	-	TRBJ2-2	-	TGTGCCAGCAGCTTAGCCGGACAGACGAACACCGGGGAGCTGTTTTTT	CASSLAGQTNTGELFF
14	TRBV18	TRBD1	TRBJ1-1	-	TGTGCCAGCTCACCACCCAACAGGGGAACTGAAGCTTTCTTT	CASSPPNRGTEAFF
20	TRBV2	-	TRBJ2-2	-	TGTGCCAGCAGTGAATTATACGGGGGGCGAACACCGGATGACACCGGGGAGCTGTTTTTT	CASSELYGGRTPDDTGELFF